Following are 24 T cell receptor beta chains from one sample sequenced in a study of cytomegalovirus exposure and HLA in healthy donors. This PCR relied on a set of 60 Vbeta primers and 13 Jbeta primers. Some clones are missing from TCRdb's copy, which holds only in-frame ones; the method was immunoSEQ multiplex PCR. The table shows about 130,000 clones, with around 70% occurring only once. Sequencing used PBMCs. Every receptor here comes from a woman aged 55-69 years in good health and CMV-seropositive.

The chain recombines TRBV5-1 with TRBJ1-1; a weak D match, TRBD1 (5 bases). Looked up from germline, CDR1 is SGHRS and CDR2 is YFSETQ. The CDR3 consists of 15 residues. With 4 bases removed from V and 4 bases from J, the gap between germline ends came to 17 bases. The CDR3 bases are TGCGCCAGCAGCGTTGAGGGAGGGAGGGGCACTGAAGCTTTCTTT. Encoded protein: CASSVEGGRGTEAFF.

The chain combines TRBV6-6 with TRBJ1-5, with D possibly being TRBD1 (5 bases). With 0 bases removed from V and 0 bases from J, the gap between germline ends came to 9 bases. CDR3 size: 16 residues. CDR1 is MNHNY, CDR2 SVGAGI, per germline (reference sequence). The CDR3 sequence is CASSYSGRASNQPQHF. The DNA of the CDR3 is TGTGCCAGCAGTTACTCCGGCAGGGCTAGCAATCAGCCCCAGCATTTT.

This clone was seen once. The chain is built from TRBV14 and TRBJ1-2; no definite D call. Germline CDR1 SGHDN, CDR2 FVKESK. With 0 bases removed from V and 4 bases from J, the gap between germline ends came to 9 bases. There are 14 residues in the CDR3. The CDR3 loop is CASSQDIQPYGYTF. CDR3 sequence (DNA): TGTGCCAGCAGCCAAGATATACAGCCCTATGGCTACACCTTC.

The chain couples TRBV4-2 to TRBJ1-5; D is uncertain. With 0 bases removed from V and 4 bases from J, the gap between germline ends came to 13 bases. CDR1 is LGHNA and CDR2 is YNFKEQ in the germline V gene. This CDR3 region has 16 residues. CDR3 amino acids: CASSQEEAGTNQPQHF. The CDR3 region has the DNA TGTGCCAGCAGCCAAGAAGAGGCCGGTACTAATCAGCCCCAGCATTTT.

V and J are TRBV5-1 and TRBJ1-1; the D is unclear. Trimming took off 4 bases at V and 0 bases at J, with 10 bases between the two ends. Germline values: CDR1 SGHRS, CDR2 YFSETQ. The CDR3 covers 14 residues. The CDR3 here is CASSPGGMNTEAFF. The CDR3 DNA reads as TGCGCCAGCAGCCCCGGAGGAATGAACACTGAAGCTTTCTTT.

The chain uses TRBV9 and TRBJ1-1; D call uncertain. The length of the CDR3 is 13 residues. The V gene lost 2 bases and the J gene lost 5 bases, with 10 bases spanning the gap. Looked up from germline, CDR1 is SGDLS and CDR2 is YYNGEE. DNA of the CDR3: TGTGCCAGCAGCGTGTTCATGAGTACTGAAGCTTTCTTT. Residues: CASSVFMSTEAFF. Supplemented by reference TRBV9 and TRBJ1-1, the full variable domain reads DSGVTQTPKHLITATGQRVTLRCSPRSGDLSVYWYQQSLDQGLQFLIQYYNGEERAKGNILERFSAQQFPDLHSELNLSSLELGDSALYFCASSVFMSTEAFFGQGTRLTVV.

The chain links TRBV29-1 to TRBJ1-2; perhaps TRBD1 as D (6 bases). Trimming took 2 bases from V and 8 from J, leaving 15 bases between them. Germline-derived CDR1 and CDR2 are SQVTM and ANQGSEA. The CDR3 extends over 13 amino acids. DNA of the CDR3: TGCAGCGTTGAAACATGGGACACCGGCGGCTACACCTTC. Its translation is CSVETWDTGGYTF.

The J gene is TRBJ1-3, the V gene TRBV28; no clear D gene. Germline loops: CDR1 MDHEN, CDR2 SYDVKM. Trimming left V 6 bases short and J 14 bases short, with 17 bases between. The CDR3 totals 12 residues. CDR3 loop: CASSRTLALVYF. In DNA, the CDR3 is TGTGCCAGCAGCCGAACATTAGCTCTGGTATATTTT.

The rearrangement joins TRBV6-1 to TRBJ1-1, with D unresolved. The CDR3 consists of 14 residues. V dropped 7 bases and J dropped 5 bases, with 17 bases sitting between them. Per the germline V gene, CDR1 is MNHNS and CDR2 is SASEGT. This CDR3 is CASTAGEGGTEAFF. Written as DNA, the CDR3 is TGTGCCAGCACGGCCGGGGAGGGTGGGACTGAAGCTTTCTTT.

The chain carries TRBV19 and TRBJ2-2; D is unclear. Trimming took off 6 bases at V and 4 bases at J, with 12 bases between the two ends. The CDR3 has 14 residues. In germline, CDR1 is LNHDA, CDR2 SQIVND (reference sequence). The CDR3 sequence is CASSPHPVTGELFF. CDR3 DNA: TGTGCCAGTAGCCCTCATCCGGTCACCGGGGAGCTGTTTTTT.

The V and J genes are TRBV27 and TRBJ2-7, with D perhaps TRBD1 (6 bases). The CDR3 has 12 amino acids. Trimming left V 5 bases short and J 7 bases short, with 12 bases between. Germline-derived CDR1 and CDR2 are MNHEY and SMNVEV (reference sequence). The CDR3 coding sequence is TGTGCCAGCAGTGCCGGGACACGAGAGCAGTACTTC. It specifies CASSAGTREQYF.

This clone was seen only a few times. The chain carries TRBV10-1 and TRBJ2-7; the D is unclear. Germline values: CDR1 WNHNN, CDR2 SYGVQD (reference sequence). The CDR3 has 11 residues. Trimming cost V 3 bases and J 7 bases, with 7 bases left between them. The CDR3 nucleotides are TGCGCCAGCAGTGACGGGTGGGAGCAGTACTTC. This encodes CASSDGWEQYF.

The chain has TRBV2 and TRBJ1-1; no reliable D call. The germline V and J ends were trimmed by 5 bases and 6 bases, with 10 bases remaining between them. The CDR3 length is 12 residues. The germline CDR1 and CDR2 sequences are SNHLY and FYNNEI. CDR3 in DNA: TGTGCCAGCAGTCAGTTGATGGCTGAAGCTTTCTTT. It specifies CASSQLMAEAFF.

This clone was observed once. The rearrangement links TRBV6-1 to TRBJ1-1, with D possibly matching TRBD1 (6 bases). Germline V gene sequence: CDR1 MNHNS, CDR2 SASEGT. This CDR3 region has 13 residues. Trimming cost V 4 bases and J 8 bases, with 14 bases left between them. The CDR3 nucleotides read TGTGCCAGCAGTGGGAATGCGGACAGAGAAGCTTTCTTT. Its protein product is CASSGNADREAFF.

V and J are TRBV10-3 and TRBJ2-1; D might be TRBD1 (7 bases). The CDR3 runs 18 residues. The V gene's germline CDR1 is ENHRY and CDR2 SYGVKD. V was clipped by 4 bases and J by 3 bases, with 22 bases between them. The CDR3 nucleotides are TGTGCCATCAGTGGGTTCCGCCGACAGGGCGGGAACTACAATGAGCAGTTCTTC. Its translation: CAISGFRRQGGNYNEQFF.

V usage is TRBV12-5 and J usage is TRBJ2-7; 7 nucleotides agree with TRBD2. V shed 1 base, J shed 5 bases, and the junction held 2 bases outside the gene matches. The CDR3 runs to 13 residues. Germline CDR1 is LGHNT and CDR2 is FRNRAP. The CDR3: CASGLGLAHEQYF. The CDR3 DNA reads TGTGCTAGTGGTTTGGGACTAGCCCACGAGCAGTACTTC.

The chain is built from TRBV28 and TRBJ1-2; no firm D call. V lost 5 bases, J lost 11 bases, and 18 bases lay in between. The CDR3 contains 13 residues. Germline V gene data show CDR1 as MDHEN and CDR2 as SYDVKM. The CDR3 sequence: CASSIPSRNRYTF. CDR3 sequence (DNA): TGTGCCAGCAGTATACCATCCAGGAATAGATACACCTTC.

The chain combines TRBV7-2 with TRBJ1-3, with a tentative D call TRBD1 (5 bases). Germline CDR1 and CDR2: SGHTA and FQGNSA. The V and J ends lost 5 bases and 0 bases respectively, with 17 bases between them. The CDR3 is 17 residues long. The CDR3 reads CASSLNQGPSSGNTIYF. The CDR3 DNA follows: TGTGCCAGCAGCCTTAACCAGGGCCCTAGCTCTGGAAACACCATATATTTT.

V usage is TRBV6-5 and J usage is TRBJ2-7, with 12 bases lining up with TRBD2. The germline V gene encodes CDR1 MNHEY and CDR2 SVGAGI. Trimming at V came to 7 bases and at J to 5 bases, leaving 9 bases not matched to a gene. The CDR3 is 15 amino acids. The DNA of the CDR3 is TGTGCCAGCACTCCCGGACTAGCGGGATACGACGAGCAGTACTTC. Encoded protein: CASTPGLAGYDEQYF.

The count of this clone is one. This rearrangement joins TRBV28 to TRBJ1-2; possibly TRBD1 for D (6 bases). This CDR3 region has 14 residues. Germline V CDR1 and CDR2: MDHEN, SYDVKM. V lost 1 base, J lost 8 bases, and 14 bases lay in between. This chain's CDR3 is CASSLLGGAGGYTF. The CDR3 bases are TGTGCCAGCAGTTTATTAGGGGGGGCTGGCGGCTACACCTTC.

This clone was counted a single time. The V and J genes are TRBV13 and TRBJ1-2, with TRBD1 matching 10 bases. V lost 4 bases and J lost 8; bases outside the gene matches: 4. The germline CDR1 and CDR2 sequences are PRHDT and FYEKMQ (reference sequence). The CDR3 is 13 amino acids. DNA for the CDR3: TGTGCCAGCAGCTCGACAGGGGGCGGAGGCTACACCTTC. Translation: CASSSTGGGGYTF.

The V gene is TRBV9, the J gene TRBJ1-3; TRBD1 matches 7 bases. The CDR3 has 15 residues. The V segment lost 4 bases and the J segment 4 bases; nucleotides outside the gene matches: 8. The V gene's germline CDR1 is SGDLS and CDR2 YYNGEE. The CDR3 DNA reads as TGTGCCAGCAGCCCAAGGAGGGGGCTGGGAAACACCATATATTTT. Translating gives CASSPRRGLGNTIYF.

The V call is TRBV27, the J call TRBJ1-4; 7 bases map to TRBD1. The germline gives CDR1 MNHEY, CDR2 SMNVEV (reference sequence). The CDR3 spans 14 residues. The V gene end was trimmed by 0 bases and the J gene end by 5 bases; junction bases not matched to a gene: 0. The CDR3 nucleotides are TGTGCCAGCAGTTTATCGACAGGGAATGAAAAACTGTTTTTT. This codes for CASSLSTGNEKLFF.

This rearrangement joins TRBV5-1 to TRBJ1-2; 9 bases line up with TRBD1. Germline V gene lookup returns CDR1 SGHRS and CDR2 YFSETQ. V shed 0 bases, J shed 8 bases, and the junction held 8 bases outside the gene matches. The CDR3 totals 15 residues. The CDR3 sequence: CASSLGGTGPQGYTF. The CDR3 region has the DNA TGCGCCAGCAGCTTGGGAGGGACAGGGCCCCAAGGCTACACCTTC.